This T cell receptor (beta chain) stems from a study of T cell clones after liver transplantation. Sequencing was performed with immunoSEQ multiplex PCR; in TCRdb, only in-frame clones are kept and a portion is missing. The profile shows approximately 71,000 clones, about 91% of them singletons. The CDR3 extends over 14 amino acids. The germline V and J ends were trimmed by 4 bases and 6 bases, with 12 bases remaining between them. Germline V gene data show CDR1 as MDHEN and CDR2 as SYDVKM. Specimen: CD4+ T cells from blood, collected 25 months after liver transplant. The chain combines TRBV28 with TRBJ2-2; weak D call: TRBD1 (6 bases). This TCR derives from a human patient who received a liver transplant. Some T cells may arise from the graft donor. As DNA, the CDR3 is TGTGCCAGCAGTTCGACAGGTGTCGCCGGGGAGCTGTTTTTT. Amino acids: CASSSTGVAGELFF.